These T cell receptor beta chains were read from a single sample in a study of cytomegalovirus exposure and HLA in healthy donors. TCRdb keeps only in-frame clones here, not all; method: immunoSEQ multiplex PCR. The table lists 60,000 to 80,000 clones, roughly 93% of them singletons, with 3.2% in the top ten. The sequencing sample was made of PBMCs. These receptors came from a young woman in good health and CMV-seropositive. Both conserved end residues are part of each CDR3. A D gene is named only where the DNA matches it firmly. Rows give clone size only sometimes, using once, few, many, or a class for an expanded clone.

clone size: -
V gene: TRBV11-2
J gene: TRBJ1-1
D gene: -
CDR3 protein: CASSRGTVNTEAFF
CDR3 DNA: TGTGCCAGCAGCCGCGGGACGGTGAACACTGAAGCTTTCTTT

clone size: once
V gene: TRBV5-4
J gene: TRBJ2-3
D gene: -
CDR3 protein: CASSLEGGETSTDTQYF
CDR3 DNA: TGTGCCAGCAGCTTGGAGGGCGGGGAGACTAGCACAGATACGCAGTATTTT

clone size: -
V gene: TRBV28
J gene: TRBJ1-2
D gene: TRBD1
CDR3 protein: CASSRRDRDYGYTF
CDR3 DNA: TGTGCCAGCAGCCGAAGAGACAGGGACTATGGCTACACCTTC

clone size: -
V gene: TRBV7-9
J gene: TRBJ2-7
D gene: -
CDR3 protein: CASSPTPGVGYEQYF
CDR3 DNA: TGTGCCAGCAGCCCTACGCCAGGTGTCGGCTACGAGCAGTACTTC

clone size: -
V gene: TRBV9
J gene: TRBJ1-2
D gene: TRBD1
CDR3 protein: CASSKGQGSGYTF
CDR3 DNA: TGTGCCAGCAGCAAGGGACAGGGGAGCGGCTACACCTTC

clone size: -
V gene: TRBV7-6
J gene: TRBJ2-1
D gene: TRBD1
CDR3 protein: CASSPGQGNEQFF
CDR3 DNA: TGTGCCAGCAGCCCGGGACAGGGGAATGAGCAGTTCTTC

clone size: -
V gene: TRBV11-2
J gene: TRBJ2-3
D gene: TRBD2
CDR3 protein: CASRYVPGGPDTQYF
CDR3 DNA: TGTGCCAGCAGATACGTTCCGGGAGGACCAGATACGCAGTATTTT

clone size: -
V gene: TRBV4-1
J gene: TRBJ2-5
D gene: TRBD2
CDR3 protein: CASSQGTSGGGTQYF
CDR3 DNA: TGCGCCAGCAGCCAAGGGACTAGCGGGGGGGGGACCCAGTACTTC

clone size: -
V gene: TRBV6-1
J gene: TRBJ2-3
D gene: -
CDR3 protein: CASSGWGASTDTQYF
CDR3 DNA: TGTGCCAGCAGTGGCTGGGGAGCCAGCACAGATACGCAGTATTTT

clone size: -
V gene: TRBV5-1
J gene: TRBJ1-2
D gene: TRBD1
CDR3 protein: CASSTDRVISGYTF
CDR3 DNA: TGCGCCAGCAGCACGGACAGGGTGATTTCTGGCTACACCTTC

clone size: -
V gene: TRBV21-1
J gene: TRBJ2-1
D gene: -
CDR3 protein: CASHSSSGRARSNNEQFF
CDR3 DNA: TGTGCCAGCCATTCCTCTAGCGGGAGGGCCCGGTCGAACAATGAGCAGTTCTTC

clone size: -
V gene: TRBV5-4
J gene: TRBJ1-1
D gene: -
CDR3 protein: CASSSDPGRQTEAFF
CDR3 DNA: TGTGCCAGCAGCTCAGATCCAGGGCGACAAACTGAAGCTTTCTTT

clone size: -
V gene: TRBV5-1
J gene: TRBJ2-3
D gene: -
CDR3 protein: CASSKQGHTDTQYF
CDR3 DNA: TGCGCCAGCAGCAAACAGGGCCACACAGATACGCAGTATTTT

clone size: -
V gene: TRBV29-1
J gene: TRBJ2-1
D gene: TRBD2
CDR3 protein: CSAIAGARNEQFF
CDR3 DNA: TGCAGCGCTATAGCGGGAGCCAGGAATGAGCAGTTCTTC

clone size: -
V gene: TRBV5-1
J gene: TRBJ2-1
D gene: -
CDR3 protein: CASSLNGGEQFF
CDR3 DNA: TGCGCCAGCAGCTTGAACGGCGGGGAGCAGTTCTTC

clone size: -
V gene: TRBV4-1
J gene: TRBJ2-1
D gene: -
CDR3 protein: CASSQELTSGEQFF
CDR3 DNA: TGCGCCAGCAGCCAAGAACTAACTAGTGGTGAGCAGTTCTTC

clone size: once
V gene: TRBV27
J gene: TRBJ1-2
D gene: -
CDR3 protein: CASSLWAGSNYGYTF
CDR3 DNA: TGTGCCAGCAGTTTATGGGCAGGGTCTAACTATGGCTACACCTTC

clone size: -
V gene: TRBV10-2
J gene: TRBJ2-5
D gene: -
CDR3 protein: CASTSLALARETQYF
CDR3 DNA: TGCGCCAGCACGAGCCTAGCATTGGCTCGCGAGACCCAGTACTTC

clone size: -
V gene: TRBV7-3
J gene: TRBJ2-3
D gene: TRBD2
CDR3 protein: CASSRGLATDTQYF
CDR3 DNA: TGTGCCAGCAGCAGAGGACTAGCCACAGATACGCAGTATTTT

clone size: -
V gene: TRBV7-9
J gene: TRBJ2-2
D gene: TRBD2
CDR3 protein: CASSNRAGIGFTGELFF
CDR3 DNA: TGTGCCAGCAGCAATAGAGCGGGAATAGGATTTACCGGGGAGCTGTTTTTT

clone size: -
V gene: TRBV19
J gene: TRBJ2-1
D gene: TRBD2
CDR3 protein: CASSPQTPREELHNEQFF
CDR3 DNA: TGTGCCAGTAGTCCCCAGACCCCGCGGGAGGAACTACACAATGAGCAGTTCTTC

clone size: -
V gene: TRBV28
J gene: TRBJ2-5
D gene: TRBD2
CDR3 protein: CASSSLAGGQIVQETQYF
CDR3 DNA: TGTGCCAGCAGTTCACTAGCGGGGGGGCAGATCGTCCAAGAGACCCAGTACTTC

clone size: -
V gene: TRBV4-1
J gene: TRBJ2-1
D gene: TRBD2
CDR3 protein: CASSQDWTSRSYNEQFF
CDR3 DNA: TGCGCCAGCAGCCAAGATTGGACTAGCCGATCCTACAATGAGCAGTTCTTC

clone size: -
V gene: TRBV9
J gene: TRBJ2-3
D gene: TRBD2
CDR3 protein: CASSVGRGGPADTQYF
CDR3 DNA: TGTGCCAGCAGCGTAGGGCGGGGGGGCCCCGCAGATACGCAGTATTTT

clone size: -
V gene: TRBV28
J gene: TRBJ1-5
D gene: TRBD1
CDR3 protein: CASSLRGLSNQPQHF
CDR3 DNA: TGTGCCAGCAGTTTAAGGGGGCTAAGCAATCAGCCCCAGCATTTT

clone size: -
V gene: TRBV10-3
J gene: TRBJ2-1
D gene: TRBD2
CDR3 protein: CANGLAGGEQFF
CDR3 DNA: TGTGCCAACGGACTAGCGGGAGGAGAGCAGTTCTTC

clone size: -
V gene: TRBV5-6
J gene: TRBJ2-7
D gene: TRBD1
CDR3 protein: CASSPDRDEQYF
CDR3 DNA: TGTGCCAGCAGCCCGGACAGGGACGAGCAGTACTTC

clone size: -
V gene: TRBV5-1
J gene: TRBJ1-2
D gene: -
CDR3 protein: CASSLGSEDARYTF
CDR3 DNA: TGCGCCAGCAGCTTGGGGTCGGAGGACGCGCGCTACACCTTC

clone size: -
V gene: TRBV28
J gene: TRBJ1-1
D gene: -
CDR3 protein: CASSFRGRITEAFF
CDR3 DNA: TGTGCCAGCAGTTTTAGGGGTAGGATCACTGAAGCTTTCTTT

clone size: -
V gene: TRBV4-1
J gene: TRBJ1-2
D gene: TRBD1
CDR3 protein: CASSRGQEMNYGYTF
CDR3 DNA: TGCGCCAGCAGCCGAGGACAGGAGATGAACTATGGCTACACCTTC

clone size: -
V gene: TRBV6-4
J gene: TRBJ1-1
D gene: -
CDR3 protein: CASKATGTNTEAFF
CDR3 DNA: TGTGCCAGCAAGGCTACAGGGACGAACACTGAAGCTTTCTTT

clone size: -
V gene: TRBV7-9
J gene: TRBJ1-2
D gene: TRBD1
CDR3 protein: CASSQTGTWTIYGYTF
CDR3 DNA: TGTGCCAGCAGCCAGACAGGGACGTGGACGATCTATGGCTACACCTTC

clone size: -
V gene: TRBV29-1
J gene: TRBJ2-5
D gene: TRBD2
CDR3 protein: CSVGTSKETQYF
CDR3 DNA: TGCAGCGTTGGGACTAGCAAAGAGACCCAGTACTTC

clone size: -
V gene: TRBV6-1
J gene: TRBJ2-1
D gene: -
CDR3 protein: CASSVLGGGAYNEQFF
CDR3 DNA: TGTGCCAGCAGTGTACTGGGAGGGGGGGCGTACAATGAGCAGTTCTTC

clone size: once
V gene: TRBV27
J gene: TRBJ2-3
D gene: -
CDR3 protein: CASSLNLGGSTDTQYF
CDR3 DNA: TGTGCCAGCAGTTTAAATCTAGGCGGTAGCACAGATACGCAGTATTTT

clone size: -
V gene: TRBV4-1
J gene: TRBJ2-2
D gene: -
CDR3 protein: CASSPSLERKTGELFF
CDR3 DNA: TGCGCCAGCAGTCCAAGCCTCGAGCGGAAGACCGGGGAGCTGTTTTTT

clone size: -
V gene: TRBV14
J gene: TRBJ2-1
D gene: TRBD1
CDR3 protein: CASSQWDRGHEQFF
CDR3 DNA: TGTGCCAGCAGCCAATGGGACAGGGGGCATGAGCAGTTCTTC

clone size: -
V gene: TRBV9
J gene: TRBJ2-2
D gene: TRBD2
CDR3 protein: CASSERGLGENTGELFF
CDR3 DNA: TGTGCCAGCAGCGAGCGAGGACTAGGAGAGAACACCGGGGAGCTGTTTTTT

clone size: -
V gene: TRBV7-9
J gene: TRBJ2-6
D gene: -
CDR3 protein: CASSFFISGANVLTF
CDR3 DNA: TGTGCCAGCAGCTTTTTTATATCTGGGGCCAACGTCCTGACTTTC

clone size: few
V gene: TRBV7-9
J gene: TRBJ2-1
D gene: TRBD1
CDR3 protein: CASSLRDSSYNEQFF
CDR3 DNA: TGTGCCAGCAGCCTCCGGGACAGCTCCTACAATGAGCAGTTCTTC

clone size: once
V gene: TRBV9
J gene: TRBJ1-1
D gene: -
CDR3 protein: CASSQGMNTEAFF
CDR3 DNA: TGTGCCAGCAGCCAGGGGATGAACACTGAAGCTTTCTTT

clone size: few
V gene: TRBV9
J gene: TRBJ2-5
D gene: TRBD2
CDR3 protein: CASSVVGGEETQYF
CDR3 DNA: TGTGCCAGCAGCGTAGTGGGGGGGGAAGAGACCCAGTACTTC

clone size: -
V gene: TRBV5-1
J gene: TRBJ2-7
D gene: TRBD1
CDR3 protein: CASSPGDRGLYEQYF
CDR3 DNA: TGCGCCAGCAGCCCGGGTGACAGGGGGCTGTACGAGCAGTACTTC

clone size: -
V gene: TRBV27
J gene: TRBJ2-7
D gene: TRBD1
CDR3 protein: CASSLLGTGGAFPRDEQYF
CDR3 DNA: TGTGCCAGCAGTTTATTAGGGACAGGGGGCGCTTTCCCGCGCGACGAGCAGTACTTC

clone size: -
V gene: TRBV4-2
J gene: TRBJ2-1
D gene: -
CDR3 protein: CASSQVISRRGLHNEQFF
CDR3 DNA: TGTGCCAGCAGCCAAGTTATCTCGCGAAGGGGGTTACACAATGAGCAGTTCTTC

clone size: -
V gene: TRBV5-1
J gene: TRBJ2-7
D gene: TRBD2
CDR3 protein: CASRRLAEDSYEQYF
CDR3 DNA: TGCGCCAGCAGACGACTAGCTGAAGACTCCTACGAGCAGTACTTC

clone size: -
V gene: TRBV6-1
J gene: TRBJ1-1
D gene: -
CDR3 protein: CASSEDGGAEAFF
CDR3 DNA: TGTGCCAGCAGTGAAGATGGGGGCGCTGAAGCTTTCTTT

clone size: -
V gene: TRBV11-2
J gene: TRBJ1-3
D gene: -
CDR3 protein: CASSLGLFPTSSGNTIYF
CDR3 DNA: TGTGCCAGCAGCTTAGGATTGTTTCCGACTAGCTCTGGAAACACCATATATTTT